The rows below give T cell receptor beta chains drawn from one sample of a study of T cells in Graves' hyperthyroidism and ophthalmopathy. TCRdb recomputed calls from the multiplex PCR reads with MiXCR, one row per CDR3 protein. The table shows fewer than 900,000 distinct CDR3 sequences, with 16% occurring only once. The material sequenced was blood. The source is a man between 18 and 35 years old with Graves' hyperthyroidism. Both conserved end residues are part of each CDR3. The D gene is left open where the match is weak. The listing skips clone size in some rows; elsewhere it reads once, few, many or a size class.

d_call: TRBD1
clone_size: many
v_call: TRBV9
j_call: TRBJ1-5
cdr3_nt: TGTGCCAGCAGCCCAGGGACAGGGGCGAGCAATCAGCCCCAGCATTTT
cdr3_aa: CASSPGTGASNQPQHF

d_call: TRBD1
clone_size: many
v_call: TRBV2
j_call: TRBJ2-1
cdr3_nt: TGTGCCAGCACGGGACAGAGATACAATGAGCAGTTCTTC
cdr3_aa: CASTGQRYNEQFF

d_call: -
clone_size: -
v_call: TRBV4-3
j_call: TRBJ2-2
cdr3_nt: TGCGCCAGCAGCCAACTTGAGGCGGATAACACCGGGGAGCTGTTTTTT
cdr3_aa: CASSQLEADNTGELFF

d_call: TRBD1
clone_size: few
v_call: TRBV27
j_call: TRBJ1-2
cdr3_nt: TGTGCCAGCAGTCCGTCTCCGGGACAGGCAAACTATGGCTACACCTTC
cdr3_aa: CASSPSPGQANYGYTF

d_call: -
clone_size: few
v_call: TRBV10-1
j_call: TRBJ1-5
cdr3_nt: TGCGCCAGCAGTGAAGGGCCCCAGCATTTT
cdr3_aa: CASSEGPQHF

d_call: -
clone_size: -
v_call: TRBV20-1
j_call: TRBJ2-3
cdr3_nt: TGCAGTGCCGACTCCCTCACAGATACGCAGTATTTT
cdr3_aa: CSADSLTDTQYF

d_call: TRBD2
clone_size: many
v_call: TRBV6-1
j_call: TRBJ2-7
cdr3_nt: TGTGCCAGCACCCTACGTCGAGCGGGAGGGCCGCTCGAGCAGTACTTC
cdr3_aa: CASTLRRAGGPLEQYF

d_call: TRBD1
clone_size: -
v_call: TRBV2
j_call: TRBJ2-2
cdr3_nt: TGTGCCAGCAGCAGGGACAGACCGAACACCGGGGAGCTGTTTTTT
cdr3_aa: CASSRDRPNTGELFF

d_call: -
clone_size: -
v_call: TRBV5-1
j_call: TRBJ2-3
cdr3_nt: TGCGCCAGCAGCCTAGGAGTCGTTACGGGAGATACGCAGTATTTT
cdr3_aa: CASSLGVVTGDTQYF

d_call: TRBD1
clone_size: few
v_call: TRBV7-9
j_call: TRBJ1-4
cdr3_nt: TGTGCCAGCAGCTCGGACAGGCCGGCAGGTGAAAAACTGTTTTTT
cdr3_aa: CASSSDRPAGEKLFF

d_call: TRBD1
clone_size: many
v_call: TRBV29-1
j_call: TRBJ1-1
cdr3_nt: TGCAGCGTAACGACAGGGGGCTATACTGAAGCTTTCTTT
cdr3_aa: CSVTTGGYTEAFF

d_call: TRBD2
clone_size: many
v_call: TRBV30
j_call: TRBJ2-1
cdr3_nt: TGTGCCTGGCAGACTAGCGGGAGGGCGACTGAGCAGTTCTTC
cdr3_aa: CAWQTSGRATEQFF

d_call: -
clone_size: -
v_call: TRBV20-1
j_call: TRBJ2-7
cdr3_nt: TGCAGTGCTAGAGGGTCCGGGACACTCCATGGTGTAGTTCCCTACGAGCAGTACTTC
cdr3_aa: CSARGSGTLHGVVPYEQYF

d_call: TRBD2
clone_size: -
v_call: TRBV12-3/TRBV12-4
j_call: TRBJ2-7
cdr3_nt: TGTGCCAGCAGTTTTCGCGGGGGGCTCTACGAGCAGTACTTC
cdr3_aa: CASSFRGGLYEQYF

d_call: -
clone_size: -
v_call: TRBV12-3/TRBV12-4
j_call: TRBJ2-1
cdr3_nt: TGTGCCAGCAGTCTCCGACTAGTAATCGAGCAGTTCTTC
cdr3_aa: CASSLRLVIEQFF

d_call: -
clone_size: -
v_call: TRBV7-2
j_call: TRBJ1-5
cdr3_nt: TGTGCCAGCAGCTCCTGGGTTGATCAGCCCCAGCATTTT
cdr3_aa: CASSSWVDQPQHF

d_call: TRBD1
clone_size: -
v_call: TRBV20-1
j_call: TRBJ1-4
cdr3_nt: TGCAGTGCTCAAATTCCGGGACAGGGAGGTGAAAAACTGTTTTTT
cdr3_aa: CSAQIPGQGGEKLFF

d_call: -
clone_size: many
v_call: TRBV6-1
j_call: TRBJ2-7
cdr3_nt: TGTGCCAGCAGTGAAAGGAGATCCTACGAGCAGTACTTC
cdr3_aa: CASSERRSYEQYF

d_call: TRBD1
clone_size: few
v_call: TRBV5-5
j_call: TRBJ1-4
cdr3_nt: TGTGCCAGCAGCTTTGGCCAGGGGGCAACTAATGAAAAACTGTTTTTT
cdr3_aa: CASSFGQGATNEKLFF

d_call: -
clone_size: few
v_call: TRBV11-2
j_call: TRBJ2-1
cdr3_nt: TGTGCCAGCAGCCCACGACAGGCCTTTAGCTCCTACAATGAGCAGTTCTTC
cdr3_aa: CASSPRQAFSSYNEQFF

d_call: TRBD2
clone_size: many
v_call: TRBV28
j_call: TRBJ2-1
cdr3_nt: TGTGCCAGCAGTTCCTCGAGCGGGATCTACAATGAGCAGTTCTTC
cdr3_aa: CASSSSSGIYNEQFF

d_call: TRBD2
clone_size: many
v_call: TRBV5-4
j_call: TRBJ2-1
cdr3_nt: TGTGCCAGCAGCTTGGGGCGGGAGTCTGAGCAGTTCTTC
cdr3_aa: CASSLGRESEQFF

d_call: -
clone_size: -
v_call: TRBV2
j_call: TRBJ1-1
cdr3_nt: TGTGCCAGCAGTGCGGGTTGGAACACTGAAGCTTTCTTT
cdr3_aa: CASSAGWNTEAFF

d_call: -
clone_size: many
v_call: TRBV2
j_call: TRBJ2-7
cdr3_nt: TGTGCCAGCACCACGACCGGGCCAAGCTACGAGCAGTACTTC
cdr3_aa: CASTTTGPSYEQYF

d_call: TRBD2
clone_size: -
v_call: TRBV20-1
j_call: TRBJ2-7
cdr3_nt: TGCAGTGCTAAGAGGACTAGCGGCTACAATGAGCAGTACTTC
cdr3_aa: CSAKRTSGYNEQYF

d_call: TRBD2
clone_size: many
v_call: TRBV18
j_call: TRBJ2-1
cdr3_nt: TGTGCCAGCTCACCATCGGCTAGCGGGAAACTCGATGAGCAGTTCTTC
cdr3_aa: CASSPSASGKLDEQFF

d_call: -
clone_size: few
v_call: TRBV19
j_call: TRBJ2-1
cdr3_nt: TGTGCCGGAATAGCGGAAAGCTCCTACAATGAGCAGTTCTTC
cdr3_aa: CAGIAESSYNEQFF

d_call: -
clone_size: many
v_call: TRBV9
j_call: TRBJ2-7
cdr3_nt: TGTGCCAGCAGCGTCCAGGGAGATGGGTACGAGCAGTACTTC
cdr3_aa: CASSVQGDGYEQYF

d_call: -
clone_size: few
v_call: TRBV7-3
j_call: TRBJ2-3
cdr3_nt: TGTGCCAGCAGCTTAACGCCCTTGGATACGCAGTATTTT
cdr3_aa: CASSLTPLDTQYF

d_call: -
clone_size: -
v_call: TRBV28
j_call: TRBJ2-6
cdr3_nt: TGTGCCAGCAGCAACGGGGCCAACGTCCTGACTTTC
cdr3_aa: CASSNGANVLTF

d_call: -
clone_size: -
v_call: TRBV7-9
j_call: TRBJ2-1
cdr3_nt: TGTGCCAGCAGCCCCCCAGACAGAGACAATGAGCAGTTCTTC
cdr3_aa: CASSPPDRDNEQFF

d_call: -
clone_size: many
v_call: TRBV28
j_call: TRBJ2-2
cdr3_nt: TGTGCCAGCAGTCTCCTAAAGGGGGGCACCGGGGAGCTGTTTTTT
cdr3_aa: CASSLLKGGTGELFF

d_call: TRBD2
clone_size: few
v_call: TRBV7-9
j_call: TRBJ2-1
cdr3_nt: TGTGCCAGCAGCTCCCCCGTAGCGGGACAATACAATGAGCAGTTCTTC
cdr3_aa: CASSSPVAGQYNEQFF

d_call: -
clone_size: -
v_call: TRBV7-2
j_call: TRBJ1-1
cdr3_nt: TGTGCCAGCAGCCTAGAGGGGGAGCTTGAGGCTTTCTTT
cdr3_aa: CASSLEGELEAFF

d_call: -
clone_size: many
v_call: TRBV7-9
j_call: TRBJ2-3
cdr3_nt: TGTGCCAGCAGCTTTAGTTCAGGGTGGACAGATACGCAGTATTTT
cdr3_aa: CASSFSSGWTDTQYF

d_call: -
clone_size: many
v_call: TRBV12-3/TRBV12-4
j_call: TRBJ2-3
cdr3_nt: TGTGCCAGCAGTTTTTGGTCCGGGTCAGCCGATACGCAGTATTTT
cdr3_aa: CASSFWSGSADTQYF

d_call: -
clone_size: few
v_call: TRBV7-2
j_call: TRBJ2-5
cdr3_nt: TGTGCCAGCAGCTTAGCGGGCCCCGGTGAGACCCAGTACTTC
cdr3_aa: CASSLAGPGETQYF

d_call: -
clone_size: -
v_call: TRBV7-2
j_call: TRBJ2-2
cdr3_nt: TGTGCCAGCAGCTCGGGACTCCTCGAGGCCGGGGAGCTGTTTTTT
cdr3_aa: CASSSGLLEAGELFF

d_call: -
clone_size: many
v_call: TRBV6-6
j_call: TRBJ2-2
cdr3_nt: TGTGCCAGCAGTTACCGTCCCAGGAACACCGGGGAGCTGTTTTTT
cdr3_aa: CASSYRPRNTGELFF

d_call: -
clone_size: many
v_call: TRBV7-9
j_call: TRBJ2-7
cdr3_nt: TGTGCCAGCAGCTTGATTAGTTCCGAGCAGTACTTC
cdr3_aa: CASSLISSEQYF

d_call: TRBD1
clone_size: -
v_call: TRBV15
j_call: TRBJ2-1
cdr3_nt: TGTGCCACATCGTTTCCGCCCAACAGGGGCAATGAGCAGTTCTTC
cdr3_aa: CATSFPPNRGNEQFF

d_call: -
clone_size: few
v_call: TRBV5-1
j_call: TRBJ2-5
cdr3_nt: TGCGCCAGCAGACCCGCCTACCGATCACGGGAGACCCAGTACTTC
cdr3_aa: CASRPAYRSRETQYF

d_call: TRBD1
clone_size: many
v_call: TRBV15
j_call: TRBJ1-1
cdr3_nt: TGTGCCACCAGCAGAGATTACAGGGGTGAAGCTTTCTTT
cdr3_aa: CATSRDYRGEAFF